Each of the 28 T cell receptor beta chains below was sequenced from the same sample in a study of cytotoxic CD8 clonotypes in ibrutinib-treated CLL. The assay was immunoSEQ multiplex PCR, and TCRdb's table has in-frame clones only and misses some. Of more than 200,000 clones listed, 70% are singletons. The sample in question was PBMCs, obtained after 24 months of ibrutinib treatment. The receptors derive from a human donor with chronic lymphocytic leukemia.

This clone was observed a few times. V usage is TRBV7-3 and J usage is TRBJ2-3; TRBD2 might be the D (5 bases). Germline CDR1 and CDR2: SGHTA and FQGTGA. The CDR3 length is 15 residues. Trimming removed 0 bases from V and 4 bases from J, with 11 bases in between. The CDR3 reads CASSLTAATADTQYF. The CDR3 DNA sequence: TGTGCCAGCAGCTTAACAGCGGCGACGGCAGATACGCAGTATTTT.

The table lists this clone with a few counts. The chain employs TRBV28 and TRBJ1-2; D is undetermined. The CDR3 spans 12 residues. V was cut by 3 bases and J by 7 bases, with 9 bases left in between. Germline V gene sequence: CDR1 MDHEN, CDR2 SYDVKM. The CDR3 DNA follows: TGTGCCAGCAGTTTCGGGGTGGGTGGCTACACCTTC. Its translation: CASSFGVGGYTF.

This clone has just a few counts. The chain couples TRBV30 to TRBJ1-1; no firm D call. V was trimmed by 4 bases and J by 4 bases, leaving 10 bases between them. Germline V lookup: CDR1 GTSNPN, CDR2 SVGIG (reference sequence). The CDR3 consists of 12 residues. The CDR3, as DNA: TGTGCCTGGAAGGATCTGGGCACTGAAGCTTTCTTT. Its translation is CAWKDLGTEAFF.

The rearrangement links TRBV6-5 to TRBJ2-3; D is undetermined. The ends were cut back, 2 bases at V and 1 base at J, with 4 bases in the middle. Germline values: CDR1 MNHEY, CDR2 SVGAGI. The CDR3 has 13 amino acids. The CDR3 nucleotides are TGTGCCAGCAGTTACGGGGGCACAGATACGCAGTATTTT. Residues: CASSYGGTDTQYF.

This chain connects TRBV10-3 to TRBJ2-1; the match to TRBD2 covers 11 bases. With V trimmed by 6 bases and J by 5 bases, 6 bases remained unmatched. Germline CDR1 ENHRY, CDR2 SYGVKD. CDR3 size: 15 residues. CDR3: CAIRRMTSGNNEQFF. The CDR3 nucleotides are TGTGCCATCAGAAGGATGACTAGCGGGAACAATGAGCAGTTCTTC.

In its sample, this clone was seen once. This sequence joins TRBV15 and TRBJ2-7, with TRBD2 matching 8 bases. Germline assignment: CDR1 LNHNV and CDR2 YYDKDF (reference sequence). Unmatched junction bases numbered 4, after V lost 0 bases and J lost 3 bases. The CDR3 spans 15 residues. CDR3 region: CATSRDREGIYEQYF. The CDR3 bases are TGTGCCACCAGCAGAGACCGGGAGGGTATCTACGAGCAGTACTTC.

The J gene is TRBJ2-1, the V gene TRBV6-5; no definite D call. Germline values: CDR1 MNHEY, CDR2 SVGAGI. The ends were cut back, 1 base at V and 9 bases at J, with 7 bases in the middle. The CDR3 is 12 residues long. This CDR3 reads CASSYLNAEQFF. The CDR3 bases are TGTGCCAGCAGTTACTTGAATGCTGAGCAGTTCTTC.

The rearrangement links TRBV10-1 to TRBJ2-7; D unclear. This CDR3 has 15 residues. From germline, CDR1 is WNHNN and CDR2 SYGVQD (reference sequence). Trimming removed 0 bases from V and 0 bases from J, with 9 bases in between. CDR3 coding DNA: TGCGCCAGCAGTGAGTCTTTAGGCCACTCCTACGAGCAGTACTTC. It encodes CASSESLGHSYEQYF.

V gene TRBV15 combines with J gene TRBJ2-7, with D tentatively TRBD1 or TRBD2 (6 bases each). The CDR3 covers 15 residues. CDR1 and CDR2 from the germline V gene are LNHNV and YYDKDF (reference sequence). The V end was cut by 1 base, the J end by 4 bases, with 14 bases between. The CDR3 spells CATSRGSGGPYEQYF. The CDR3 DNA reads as TGTGCCACCAGCAGAGGAAGTGGGGGGCCGTACGAGCAGTACTTC. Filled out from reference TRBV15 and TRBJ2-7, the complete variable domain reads DAMVIQNPRYQVTQFGKPVTLSCSQTLNHNVMYWYQQKSSQAPKLLFHYYDKDFNNEADTPDNFQSRRPNTSFCFLDIRSPGLGDTAMYLCATSRGSGGPYEQYFGPGTRLTVT.

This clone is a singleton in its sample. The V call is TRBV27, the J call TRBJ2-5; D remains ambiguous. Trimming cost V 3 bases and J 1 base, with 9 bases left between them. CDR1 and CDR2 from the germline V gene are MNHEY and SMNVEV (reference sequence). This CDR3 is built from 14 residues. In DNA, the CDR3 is TGTGCCAGCAGTTTTTTGGGATCCCAAGAGACCCAGTACTTC. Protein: CASSFLGSQETQYF.

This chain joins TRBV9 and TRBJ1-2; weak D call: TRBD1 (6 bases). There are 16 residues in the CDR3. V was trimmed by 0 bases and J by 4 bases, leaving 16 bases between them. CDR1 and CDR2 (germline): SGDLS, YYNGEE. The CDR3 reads CASSVATDSRTYGYTF. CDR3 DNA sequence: TGTGCCAGCAGCGTAGCTACGGACAGCAGGACCTATGGCTACACCTTC. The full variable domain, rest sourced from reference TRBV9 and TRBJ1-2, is DSGVTQTPKHLITATGQRVTLRCSPRSGDLSVYWYQQSLDQGLQFLIQYYNGEERAKGNILERFSAQQFPDLHSELNLSSLELGDSALYFCASSVATDSRTYGYTFGSGTRLTVV.

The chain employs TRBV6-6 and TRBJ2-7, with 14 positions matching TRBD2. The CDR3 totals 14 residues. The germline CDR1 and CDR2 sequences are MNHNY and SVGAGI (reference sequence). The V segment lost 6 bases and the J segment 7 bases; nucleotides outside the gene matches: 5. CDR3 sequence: CASRTGTSGREQYF. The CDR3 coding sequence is TGTGCCAGCAGGACCGGGACTAGCGGGAGAGAGCAGTACTTC.

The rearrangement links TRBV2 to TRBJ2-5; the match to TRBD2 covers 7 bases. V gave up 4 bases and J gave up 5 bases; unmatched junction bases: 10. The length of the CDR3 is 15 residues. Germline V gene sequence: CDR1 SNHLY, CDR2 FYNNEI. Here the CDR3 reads CASSAAGDLLETQYF. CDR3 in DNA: TGTGCCAGCAGTGCTGCGGGAGATCTGTTGGAGACCCAGTACTTC. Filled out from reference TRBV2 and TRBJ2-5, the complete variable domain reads EPEVTQTPSHQVTQMGQEVILRCVPISNHLYFYWYRQILGQKVEFLVSFYNNEISEKSEIFDDQFSVERPDGSNFTLKIRSTKLEDSAMYFCASSAAGDLLETQYFGPGTRLLVL.

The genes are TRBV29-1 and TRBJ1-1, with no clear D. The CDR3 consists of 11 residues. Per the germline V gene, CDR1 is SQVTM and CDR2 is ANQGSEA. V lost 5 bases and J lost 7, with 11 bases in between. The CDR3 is CSVRLDHEAFF. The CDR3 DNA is TGCAGCGTTCGGCTCGACCATGAAGCTTTCTTT. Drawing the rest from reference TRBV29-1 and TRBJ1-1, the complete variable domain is SAVISQKPSRDICQRGTSLTIQCQVDSQVTMMFWYRQQPGQSLTLIATANQGSEATYESGFVIDKFPISRPNLTFSTLTVSNMSPEDSSIYLCSVRLDHEAFFGQGTRLTVV.

CDR3 sequence: CAMTGSGNTIYF. CDR3 coding DNA: TGTGCCATGACAGGGTCTGGAAACACCATATATTTT. The chain couples TRBV30 to TRBJ1-3; TRBD1 matches 7 bases. The length of the CDR3 is 12 residues. The V segment lost 8 bases and the J segment 1 base; nucleotides outside the gene matches: 2. Germline assignment: CDR1 GTSNPN and CDR2 SVGIG (reference sequence).

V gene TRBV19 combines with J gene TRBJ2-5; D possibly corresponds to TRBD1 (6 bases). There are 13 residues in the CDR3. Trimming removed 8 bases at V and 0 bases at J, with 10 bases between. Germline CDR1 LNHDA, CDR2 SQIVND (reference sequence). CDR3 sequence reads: CASAQGNQETQYF. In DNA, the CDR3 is TGTGCCAGTGCACAGGGAAACCAAGAGACCCAGTACTTC. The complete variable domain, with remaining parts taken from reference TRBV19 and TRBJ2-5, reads DGGITQSPKYLFRKEGQNVTLSCEQNLNHDAMYWYRQDPGQGLRLIYYSQIVNDFQKGDIAEGYSVSREKKESFPLTVTSAQKNPTAFYLCASAQGNQETQYFGPGTRLLVL.

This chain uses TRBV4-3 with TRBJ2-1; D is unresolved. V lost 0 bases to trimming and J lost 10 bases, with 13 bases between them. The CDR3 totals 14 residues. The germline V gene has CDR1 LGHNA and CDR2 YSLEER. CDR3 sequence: CASSQEPADGEQFF. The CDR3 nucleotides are TGCGCCAGCAGCCAAGAACCCGCCGATGGGGAGCAGTTCTTC.

The CDR3, as DNA: TGTGCCAGCAGCGTAGCGGCAAACCAGCAAACTAATGAAAAACTGTTTTTT. This translates into CASSVAANQQTNEKLFF. V gene TRBV9 combines with J gene TRBJ1-4; D not certain. V dropped 0 bases and J dropped 1 base, with 13 bases sitting between them. This CDR3 is built from 17 residues. Germline values: CDR1 SGDLS, CDR2 YYNGEE.

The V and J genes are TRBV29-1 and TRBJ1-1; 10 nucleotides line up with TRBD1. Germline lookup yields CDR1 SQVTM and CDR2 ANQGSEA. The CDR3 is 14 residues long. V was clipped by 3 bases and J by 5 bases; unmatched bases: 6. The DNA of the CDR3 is TGCAGCGTTGATGGTGGACAGGGGGGGACTGAAGCTTTCTTT. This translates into CSVDGGQGGTEAFF. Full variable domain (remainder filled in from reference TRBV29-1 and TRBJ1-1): SAVISQKPSRDICQRGTSLTIQCQVDSQVTMMFWYRQQPGQSLTLIATANQGSEATYESGFVIDKFPISRPNLTFSTLTVSNMSPEDSSIYLCSVDGGQGGTEAFFGQGTRLTVV.

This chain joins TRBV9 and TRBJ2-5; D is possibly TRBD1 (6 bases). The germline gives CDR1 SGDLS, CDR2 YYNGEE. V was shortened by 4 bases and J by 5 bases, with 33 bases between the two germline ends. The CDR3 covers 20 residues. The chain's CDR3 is CASSPSIPGQFRDVPETQYF. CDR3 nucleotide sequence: TGTGCCAGCAGCCCGTCTATCCCGGGACAATTCAGGGATGTACCTGAGACCCAGTACTTC.

CDR3 coding DNA: TGTGCCAGCTCAGCCCTACCAATTCTATACAATGAGCAGTTCTTC. Translation: CASSALPILYNEQFF. J is TRBJ2-1 and V is TRBV18; D remains unclear. V was cut by 5 bases and J by 4 bases, with 15 bases left in between. Germline V gene data show CDR1 as KGHSH and CDR2 as LQKENI. This CDR3 region has 15 residues.

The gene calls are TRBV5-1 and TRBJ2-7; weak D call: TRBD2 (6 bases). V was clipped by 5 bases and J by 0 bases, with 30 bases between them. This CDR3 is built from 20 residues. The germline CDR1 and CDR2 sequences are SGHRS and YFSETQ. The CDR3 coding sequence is TGCGCCAGCAGAAGGGCAGAGCCCGAACCCTGGGACTTAAGCTCCTACGAGCAGTACTTC. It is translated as CASRRAEPEPWDLSSYEQYF. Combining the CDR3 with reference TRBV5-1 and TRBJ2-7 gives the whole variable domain KAGVTQTPRYLIKTRGQQVTLSCSPISGHRSVSWYQQTPGQGLQFLFEYFSETQRNKGNFPGRFSGRQFSNSRSEMNVSTLELGDSALYLCASRRAEPEPWDLSSYEQYFGPGTRLTVT.

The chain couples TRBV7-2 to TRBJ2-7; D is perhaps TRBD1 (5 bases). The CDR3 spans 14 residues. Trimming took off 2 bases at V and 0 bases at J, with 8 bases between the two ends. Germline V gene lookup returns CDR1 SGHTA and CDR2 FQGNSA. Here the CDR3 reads CASSLLGASYEQYF. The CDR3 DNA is TGTGCCAGCAGCTTATTAGGGGCCTCCTACGAGCAGTACTTC.

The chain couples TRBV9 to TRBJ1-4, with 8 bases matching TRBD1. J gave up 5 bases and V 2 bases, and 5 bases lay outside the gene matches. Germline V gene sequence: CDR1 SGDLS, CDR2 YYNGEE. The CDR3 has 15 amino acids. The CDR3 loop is CASSVFGDRNEKLFF. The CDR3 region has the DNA TGTGCCAGCAGCGTCTTTGGGGACAGGAATGAAAAACTGTTTTTT.

CDR3 sequence: CASSPGGGRETQYF. Here the CDR3 DNA reads TGTGCCAGCAGTCCAGGGGGTGGCCGAGAGACCCAGTACTTC. The chain employs TRBV28 and TRBJ2-5; 7 bases are a match to TRBD1. The CDR3 extends over 14 amino acids. V trimming: 5 bases; J trimming: 4 bases; junction bases outside the gene matches: 7. Germline V gives CDR1 MDHEN, CDR2 SYDVKM.

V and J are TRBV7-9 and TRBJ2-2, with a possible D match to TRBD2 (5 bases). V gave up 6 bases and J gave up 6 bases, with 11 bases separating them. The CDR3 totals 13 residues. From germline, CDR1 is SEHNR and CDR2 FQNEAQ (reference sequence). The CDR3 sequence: CASSARRAGELFF. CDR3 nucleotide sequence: TGTGCCAGCAGTGCTAGGCGGGCCGGGGAGCTGTTTTTT.

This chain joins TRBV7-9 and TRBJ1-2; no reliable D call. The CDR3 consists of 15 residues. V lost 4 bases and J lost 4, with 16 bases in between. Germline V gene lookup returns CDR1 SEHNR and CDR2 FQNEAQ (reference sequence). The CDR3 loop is CASSSAIGIRYGYTF. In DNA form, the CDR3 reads TGTGCCAGCAGCTCCGCGATAGGGATCCGCTATGGCTACACCTTC.

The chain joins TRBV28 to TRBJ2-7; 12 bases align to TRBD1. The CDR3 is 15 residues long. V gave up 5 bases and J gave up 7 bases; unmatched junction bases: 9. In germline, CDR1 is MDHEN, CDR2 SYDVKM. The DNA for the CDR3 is TGTGCCAGCAGTCCCCCGGGACAGGGGGCTTGGGAGCAGTACTTC. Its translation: CASSPPGQGAWEQYF.